This T cell receptor (beta chain) is from a study of neurological immune-mediated disorders. Time point denoted: longitudinal time-point 2. This clonotype has a count of ten or more. TCRdb processed the 5' RACE reads anew with MiXCR; each CDR3 protein has one entry. Of roughly 98,000 distinct CDR3 sequences in the sample, under 15% are singletons; the top ten hold approximately 5%. This receptor was identified in a female donor with HTLV-1-associated myelopathy (HAM/TSP). Specimen: PBMCs.

The CDR3 sequence: CASSGTGGSYNEQFF. The CDR3 DNA follows: TGCGCCAGCAGCGGGACAGGGGGCTCTTACAATGAGCAGTTCTTC. The chain employs TRBV5-1 and TRBJ2-1, with 12 bases fitting TRBD1. With 4 bases clipped from V and 4 bases from J, the junction kept 3 bases outside the gene matches. The CDR3 spans 15 residues. Germline V gene lookup returns CDR1 SGHRS and CDR2 YFSETQ.